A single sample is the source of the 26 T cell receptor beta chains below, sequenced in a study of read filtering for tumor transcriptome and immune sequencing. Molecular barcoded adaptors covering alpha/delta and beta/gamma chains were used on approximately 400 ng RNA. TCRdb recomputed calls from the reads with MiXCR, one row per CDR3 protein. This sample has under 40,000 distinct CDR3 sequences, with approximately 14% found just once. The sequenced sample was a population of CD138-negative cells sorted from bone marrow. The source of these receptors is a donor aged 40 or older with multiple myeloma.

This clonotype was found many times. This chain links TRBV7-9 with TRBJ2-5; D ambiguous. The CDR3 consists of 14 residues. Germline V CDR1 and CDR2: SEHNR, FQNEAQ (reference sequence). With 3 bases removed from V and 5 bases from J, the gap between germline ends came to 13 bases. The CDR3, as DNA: TGTGCCAGCAGCTTTAAGGGCTTAGAGGAGACCCAGTACTTC. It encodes CASSFKGLEETQYF.

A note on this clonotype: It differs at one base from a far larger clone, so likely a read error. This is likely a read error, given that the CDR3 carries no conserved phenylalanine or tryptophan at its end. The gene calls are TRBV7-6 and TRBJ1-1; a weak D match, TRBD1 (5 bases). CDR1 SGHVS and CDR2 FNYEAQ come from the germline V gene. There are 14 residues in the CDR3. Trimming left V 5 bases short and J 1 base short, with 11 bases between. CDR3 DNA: TGTGCCAGCAGCCCGCCTCAGGGGAACACTGAAGCTTTCCTT. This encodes CASSPPQGNTEAFL.

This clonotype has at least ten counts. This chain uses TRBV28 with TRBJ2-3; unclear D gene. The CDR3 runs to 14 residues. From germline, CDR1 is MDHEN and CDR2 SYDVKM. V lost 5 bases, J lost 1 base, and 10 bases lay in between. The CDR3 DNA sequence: TGTGCCAGCAGTGCCGGGCGAGGCACAGATACGCAGTATTTT. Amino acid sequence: CASSAGRGTDTQYF.

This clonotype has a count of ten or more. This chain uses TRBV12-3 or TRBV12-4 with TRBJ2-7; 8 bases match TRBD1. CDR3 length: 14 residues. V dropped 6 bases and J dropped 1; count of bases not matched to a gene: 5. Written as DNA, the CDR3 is TGTGCCAGCAGGGACAGGGAGTGGTCCTACGAGCAGTACTTC. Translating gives CASRDREWSYEQYF.

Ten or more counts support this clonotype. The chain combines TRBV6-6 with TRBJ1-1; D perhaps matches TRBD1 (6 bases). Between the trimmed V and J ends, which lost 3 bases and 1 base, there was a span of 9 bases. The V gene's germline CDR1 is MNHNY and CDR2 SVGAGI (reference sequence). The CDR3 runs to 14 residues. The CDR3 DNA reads TGTGCCAGCAGTTATACAGGGTCGAACACTGAAGCTTTCTTT. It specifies CASSYTGSNTEAFF.

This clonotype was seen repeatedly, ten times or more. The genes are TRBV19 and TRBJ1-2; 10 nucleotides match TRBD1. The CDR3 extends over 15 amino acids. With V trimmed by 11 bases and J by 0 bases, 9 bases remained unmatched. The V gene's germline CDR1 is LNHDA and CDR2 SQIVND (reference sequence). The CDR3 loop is CAAGDRGPANYGYTF. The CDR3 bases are TGTGCCGCTGGGGACAGGGGACCTGCTAACTATGGCTACACCTTC.

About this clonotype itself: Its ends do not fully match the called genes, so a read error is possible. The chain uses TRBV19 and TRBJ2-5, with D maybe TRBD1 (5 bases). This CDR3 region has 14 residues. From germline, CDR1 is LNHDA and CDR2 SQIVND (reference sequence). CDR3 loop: CASRIDSDQETQYF. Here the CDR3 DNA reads TGTGCCAGTCGTATCGACAGTGACCAAGAGACCCAGTACTTC.

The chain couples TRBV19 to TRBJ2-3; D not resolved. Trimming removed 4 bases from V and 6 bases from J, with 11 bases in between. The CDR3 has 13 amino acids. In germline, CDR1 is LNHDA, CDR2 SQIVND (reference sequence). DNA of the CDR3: TGTGCCAGTAGTACCAGACACAGCGATACGCAGTATTTT. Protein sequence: CASSTRHSDTQYF.

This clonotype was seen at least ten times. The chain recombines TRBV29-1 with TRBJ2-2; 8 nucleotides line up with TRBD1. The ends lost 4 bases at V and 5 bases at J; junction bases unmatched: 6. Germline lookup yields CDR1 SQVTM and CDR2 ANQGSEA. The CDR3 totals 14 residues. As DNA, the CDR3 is TGCAGCGTTGGGTCCAGGGGGCTGACCGGGGAGCTGTTTTTT. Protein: CSVGSRGLTGELFF.

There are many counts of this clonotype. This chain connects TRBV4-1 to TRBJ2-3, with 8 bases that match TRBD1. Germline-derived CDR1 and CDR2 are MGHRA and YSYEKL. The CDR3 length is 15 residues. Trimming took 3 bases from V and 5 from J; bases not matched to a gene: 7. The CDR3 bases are TGCGCCAGCAGCCACGCAGGGGGCGCGATAGATACGCAGTATTTT. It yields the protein CASSHAGGAIDTQYF.

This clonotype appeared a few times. CDR3 sequence (DNA): TGTGCCAGCAGCCTATTAACGATCGATGAAGCTTTCTTT. Amino acids: CASSLLTIDEAFF. The gene calls are TRBV7-2 and TRBJ1-1; D is uncertain. CDR3 size: 13 residues. From germline, CDR1 is SGHTA and CDR2 FQGNSA. V gave up 5 bases and J gave up 7 bases, with 14 bases separating them.

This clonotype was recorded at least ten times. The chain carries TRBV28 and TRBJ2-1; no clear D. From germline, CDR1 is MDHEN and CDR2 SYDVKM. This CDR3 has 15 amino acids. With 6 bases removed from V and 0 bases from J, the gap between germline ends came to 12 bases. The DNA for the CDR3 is TGTGCCAGCAGGGGCTTAGGCCGCTCCTACAATGAGCAGTTCTTC. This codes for CASRGLGRSYNEQFF.

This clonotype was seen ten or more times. The CDR3, as DNA: TGCGCCAGCAGCGTCGCGGGCCAAGCGGGGCTACGCGCGCAGTACTTC. It translates to CASSVAGQAGLRAQYF. The V gene is TRBV5-1, the J gene TRBJ2-7, with 7 positions matching TRBD2. The junction had 19 bases not matched to a gene; V was cut back by 4 bases and J by 9 bases. Looked up from germline, CDR1 is SGHRS and CDR2 is YFSETQ. The CDR3 has 16 amino acids.

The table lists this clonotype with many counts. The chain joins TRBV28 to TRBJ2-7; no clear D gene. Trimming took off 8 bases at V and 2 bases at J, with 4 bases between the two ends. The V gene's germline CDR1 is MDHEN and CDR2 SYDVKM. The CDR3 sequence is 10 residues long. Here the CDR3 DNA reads TGTGCCAGCGGGGCCTACGAGCAGTACTTC. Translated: CASGAYEQYF. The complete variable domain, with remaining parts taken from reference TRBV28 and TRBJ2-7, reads DVKVTQSSRYLVKRTGEKVFLECVQDMDHENMFWYRQDPGLGLRLIYFSYDVKMKEKGDIPEGYSVSREKKERFSLILESASTNQTSMYLCASGAYEQYFGPGTRLTVT.

CDR3 loop: CASRSHLGPQFF. In DNA form, the CDR3 reads TGTGCCAGCCGGAGCCACCTGGGGCCTCAGTTCTTC. This rearrangement joins TRBV7-3 to TRBJ2-1; D is possibly TRBD1 (5 bases). The ends were cut back, 8 bases at V and 13 bases at J, with 18 bases in the middle. The length of the CDR3 is 12 residues. The V gene's germline CDR1 is SGHTA and CDR2 FQGTGA.

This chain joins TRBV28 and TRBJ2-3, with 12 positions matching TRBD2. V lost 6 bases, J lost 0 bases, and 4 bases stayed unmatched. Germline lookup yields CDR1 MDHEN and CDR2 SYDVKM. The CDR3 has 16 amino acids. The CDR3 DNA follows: TGTGCCAGCAGAGGACTAGCGGGGACTAGCACAGATACGCAGTATTTT. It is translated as CASRGLAGTSTDTQYF.

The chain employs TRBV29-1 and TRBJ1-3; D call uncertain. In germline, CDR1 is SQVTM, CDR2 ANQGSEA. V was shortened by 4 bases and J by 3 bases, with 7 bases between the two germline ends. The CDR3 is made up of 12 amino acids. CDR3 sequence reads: CSVVTDGNTIYF. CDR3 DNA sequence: TGCAGCGTTGTTACGGATGGAAACACCATATATTTT.

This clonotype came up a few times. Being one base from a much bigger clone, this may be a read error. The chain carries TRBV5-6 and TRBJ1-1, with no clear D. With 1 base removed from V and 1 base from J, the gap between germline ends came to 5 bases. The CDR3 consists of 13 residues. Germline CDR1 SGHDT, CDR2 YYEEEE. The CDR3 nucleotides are TGTGCCAGCAGCTTGAGCCGGAACACTGAAGCTTTCTTT. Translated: CASSLSRNTEAFF.

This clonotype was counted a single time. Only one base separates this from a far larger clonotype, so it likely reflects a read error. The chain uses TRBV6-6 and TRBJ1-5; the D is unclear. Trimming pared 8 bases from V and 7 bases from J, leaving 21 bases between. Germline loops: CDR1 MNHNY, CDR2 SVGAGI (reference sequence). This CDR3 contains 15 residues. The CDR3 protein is CASLEGPFDEQPQHF. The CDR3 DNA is TGTGCCAGCTTGGAGGGTCCCTTCGATGAGCAGCCCCAGCATTTT.

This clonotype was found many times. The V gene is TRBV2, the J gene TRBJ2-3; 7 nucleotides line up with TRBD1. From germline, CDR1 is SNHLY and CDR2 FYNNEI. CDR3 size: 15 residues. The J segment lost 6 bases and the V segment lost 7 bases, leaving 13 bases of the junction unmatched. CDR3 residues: CASTLDGQVGDTQYF. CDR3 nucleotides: TGTGCCAGCACCCTCGACGGACAGGTTGGGGATACGCAGTATTTT.

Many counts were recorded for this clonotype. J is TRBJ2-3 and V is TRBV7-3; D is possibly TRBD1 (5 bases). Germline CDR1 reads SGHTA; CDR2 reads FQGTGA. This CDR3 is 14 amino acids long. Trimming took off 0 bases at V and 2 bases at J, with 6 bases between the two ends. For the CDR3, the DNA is TGTGCCAGCAGCTTAACGGGGCCCACAGATACGCAGTATTTT. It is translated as CASSLTGPTDTQYF.

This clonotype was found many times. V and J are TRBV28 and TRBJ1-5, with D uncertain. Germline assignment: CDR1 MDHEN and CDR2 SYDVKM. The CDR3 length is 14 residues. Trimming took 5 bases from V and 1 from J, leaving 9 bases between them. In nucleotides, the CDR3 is TGTGCCAGCAGTCTTATCAGGAGCAATCAGCCCCAGCATTTT. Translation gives CASSLIRSNQPQHF.

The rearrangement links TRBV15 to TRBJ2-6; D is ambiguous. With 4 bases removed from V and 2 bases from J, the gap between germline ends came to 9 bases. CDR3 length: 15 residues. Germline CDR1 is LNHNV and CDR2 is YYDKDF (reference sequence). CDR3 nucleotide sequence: TGTGCCACCAGCACCCGCCTCCCTGGGGCCAACGTCCTGACTTTC. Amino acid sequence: CATSTRLPGANVLTF.

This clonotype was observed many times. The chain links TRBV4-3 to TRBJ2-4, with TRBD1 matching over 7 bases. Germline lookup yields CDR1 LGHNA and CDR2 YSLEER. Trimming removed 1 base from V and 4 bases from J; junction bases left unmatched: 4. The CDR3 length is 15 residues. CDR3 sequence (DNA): TGCGCCAGCAGCCAAGGCTTGACAGGGAAAAACATTCAGTACTTC. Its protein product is CASSQGLTGKNIQYF.

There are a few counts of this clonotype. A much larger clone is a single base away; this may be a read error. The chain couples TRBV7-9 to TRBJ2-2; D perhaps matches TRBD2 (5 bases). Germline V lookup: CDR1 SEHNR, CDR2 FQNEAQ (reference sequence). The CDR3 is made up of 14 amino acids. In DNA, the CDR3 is TGTGCCAGCAGCCCTCAACCGAACACCGGGGTGCTGTTTTTT. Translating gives CASSPQPNTGVLFF.

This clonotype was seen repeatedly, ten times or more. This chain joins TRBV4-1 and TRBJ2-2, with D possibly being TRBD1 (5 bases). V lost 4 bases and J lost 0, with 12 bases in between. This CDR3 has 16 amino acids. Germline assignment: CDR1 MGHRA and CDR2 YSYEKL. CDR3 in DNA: TGCGCCAGCAGCCTATGGATAGGGGCGAACACCGGGGAGCTGTTTTTT. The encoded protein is CASSLWIGANTGELFF.